This T cell receptor (beta chain) was sequenced for a study of OX40 agonist ivuxolimab in advanced cancers. Overall study: Head and neck, renal cell, melanoma or hepatocellular carcinoma were the cancers that dose-escalation patients had. Whole-study results and caveats: Expanded clones were, on average, more numerous in CD8+ T cells than in CD4+. The expanded peripheral T cells' antigen specificity was not determined.

Profiling relied on immunoSEQ multiplex PCR, and the TCRdb table lists in-frame clones only, not all of them. The table includes 60,000 or so clones, around 93% detected once. Germline V gives CDR1 SGHRS, CDR2 YFSETQ. V lost 0 bases to trimming and J lost 7 bases, with 13 bases between them. The CDR3 loop spans 14 amino acids. In regard to this clone: Its target is unknown.

The timepoints at which blood was sampled were baseline, cycle 4 day 1, and cycle 7 day 1. This TCR was sampled from an adult with an advanced solid tumor such as melanoma, head and neck, liver or kidney cancer. This sequence joins TRBV5-1 and TRBJ1-2; D gene uncertain. This specimen was CD4+ or CD8+ T cells sorted from blood, taken in a trial of the OX40 agonist ivuxolimab. The CDR3 here is CASSLAGKLGGYTF. In DNA form, the CDR3 reads TGCGCCAGCAGCTTGGCCGGGAAATTAGGTGGCTACACCTTC.